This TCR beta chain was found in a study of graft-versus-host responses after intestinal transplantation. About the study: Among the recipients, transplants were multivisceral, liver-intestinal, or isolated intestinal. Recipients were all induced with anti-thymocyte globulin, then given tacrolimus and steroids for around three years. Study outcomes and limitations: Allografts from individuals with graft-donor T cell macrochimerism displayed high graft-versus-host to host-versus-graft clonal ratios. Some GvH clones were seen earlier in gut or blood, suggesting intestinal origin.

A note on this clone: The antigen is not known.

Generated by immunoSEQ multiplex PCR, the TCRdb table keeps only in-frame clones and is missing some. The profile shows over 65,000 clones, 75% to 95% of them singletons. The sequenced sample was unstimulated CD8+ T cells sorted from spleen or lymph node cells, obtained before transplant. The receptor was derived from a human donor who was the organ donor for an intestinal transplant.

In DNA, the CDR3 is TGTGCCAGCAGCCTCCAGGGGAACGAGCAGTACTTC. Protein product: CASSLQGNEQYF. This chain links TRBV5-6 with TRBJ2-7, with D possibly matching TRBD1 (6 bases). Germline V CDR1 and CDR2: SGHDT, YYEEEE. V was trimmed by 4 bases and J by 5 bases, leaving 10 bases between them. This CDR3 has 12 amino acids.